This TCR beta chain is from a study of blood T cell repertoires in COVID-19. Study background: T cells, B-cell-depleted T cells, or PBMCs provided the cDNA or gDNA that served as material.

Per the original data handling: Amplification of reference gene primers was used by the study to estimate nucleated cell counts. Assay used: immunoSEQ multiplex PCR; TCRdb lists only in-frame clones, some missing. The V and J calls and the clone size are those of that table, but D and trimming were determined from the DNA. The profile shows under 400,000 clones, 86% of them singletons. This clone was seen a single time. The sample consisted of PBMCs or T cells enriched from blood (not recorded which). The TCR sequence derives from a woman between 35 and 50 years old with acute COVID-19.

The CDR3 loop is CASSQGADTEAFF. The CDR3 bases are TGTGCCAGCTCACAGGGGGCTGACACTGAAGCTTTCTTT. This chain uses TRBV18 with TRBJ1-1; 7 bases agree with TRBD1. This CDR3 is built from 13 residues. With 4 bases clipped from V and 3 bases from J, the junction kept 2 bases outside the gene matches. Germline assignment: CDR1 KGHSH and CDR2 LQKENI.